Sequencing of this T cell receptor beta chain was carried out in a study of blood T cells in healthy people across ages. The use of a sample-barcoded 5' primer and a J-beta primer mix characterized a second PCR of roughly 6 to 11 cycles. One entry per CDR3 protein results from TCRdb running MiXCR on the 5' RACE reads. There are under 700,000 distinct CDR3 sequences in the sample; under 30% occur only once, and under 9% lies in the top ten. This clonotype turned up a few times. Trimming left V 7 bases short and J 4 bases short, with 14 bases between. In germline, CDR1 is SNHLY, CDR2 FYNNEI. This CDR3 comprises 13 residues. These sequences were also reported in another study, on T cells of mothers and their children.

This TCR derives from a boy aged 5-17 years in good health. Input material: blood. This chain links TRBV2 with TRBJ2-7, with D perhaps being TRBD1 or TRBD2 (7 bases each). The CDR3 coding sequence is TGTGCCAGCAACTCAGGGGGGGAATACGAGCAGTACTTC. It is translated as CASNSGGEYEQYF.